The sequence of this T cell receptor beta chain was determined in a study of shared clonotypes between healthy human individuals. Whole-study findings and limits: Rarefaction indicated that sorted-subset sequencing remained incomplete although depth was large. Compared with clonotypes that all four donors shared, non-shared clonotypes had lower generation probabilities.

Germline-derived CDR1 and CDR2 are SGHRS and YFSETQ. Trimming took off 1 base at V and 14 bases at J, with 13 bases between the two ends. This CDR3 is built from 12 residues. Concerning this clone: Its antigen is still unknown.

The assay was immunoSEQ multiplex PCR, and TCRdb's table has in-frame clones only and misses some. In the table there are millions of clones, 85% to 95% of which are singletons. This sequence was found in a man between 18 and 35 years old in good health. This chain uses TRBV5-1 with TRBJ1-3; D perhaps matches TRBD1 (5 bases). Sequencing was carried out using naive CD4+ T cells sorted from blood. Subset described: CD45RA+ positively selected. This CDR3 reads CASSLPGTGVYF. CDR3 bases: TGCGCCAGCAGCTTGCCCGGGACCGGAGTATATTTT.